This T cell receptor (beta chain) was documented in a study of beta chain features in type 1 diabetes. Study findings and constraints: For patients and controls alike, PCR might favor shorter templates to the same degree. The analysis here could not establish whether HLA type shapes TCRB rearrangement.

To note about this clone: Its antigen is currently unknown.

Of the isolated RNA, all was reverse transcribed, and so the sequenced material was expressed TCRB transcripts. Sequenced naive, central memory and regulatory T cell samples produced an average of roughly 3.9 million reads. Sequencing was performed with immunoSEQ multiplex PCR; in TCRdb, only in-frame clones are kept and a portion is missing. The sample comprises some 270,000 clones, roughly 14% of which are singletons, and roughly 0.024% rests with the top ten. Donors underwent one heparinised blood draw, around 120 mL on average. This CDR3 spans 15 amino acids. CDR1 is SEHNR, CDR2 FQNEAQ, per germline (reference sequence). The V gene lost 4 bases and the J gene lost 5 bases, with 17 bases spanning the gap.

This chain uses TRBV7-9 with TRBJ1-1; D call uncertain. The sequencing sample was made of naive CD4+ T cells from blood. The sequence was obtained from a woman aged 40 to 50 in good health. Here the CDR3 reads CASSSIAARGTEAFF. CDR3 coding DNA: TGTGCCAGCAGCTCGATTGCGGCGCGGGGTACTGAAGCTTTCTTT.